This T cell receptor beta chain was profiled in a study of T cell responses to AZD1222 COVID-19 vaccine. Study outcomes and limitations: White British people made up most donors, females outnumbered males, and clonal diversity was possibly underestimated. Spike-specific TCR breadth rose after two AZD1222 doses, and depth rose as well. Within unmutated variant regions lay the reported targets of nearly half of spike-specific TCRs.

The germline V gene has CDR1 SGHNT and CDR2 YYREEE (reference sequence). V lost 4 bases and J 5 bases, leaving 21 bases between the germline ends. The CDR3 length is 16 residues. A note on this clone: Its antigen remains unidentified.

Data came from immunoSEQ multiplex PCR; TCRdb stores just in-frame clones and leaves some out. The sample has around 160,000 clones, 91% seen once; the top ten hold about 4%. The origin of this receptor is an adult who received the AZD1222 COVID-19 vaccine. This chain connects TRBV5-4 to TRBJ1-1, with D hard to call. The sample here was peripheral blood, taken 28 days after the second AZD1222 dose. The CDR3 here is CASSPGGRNVGTEAFF. CDR3 nucleotides: TGTGCCAGCAGCCCCGGTGGCCGAAATGTGGGGACTGAAGCTTTCTTT.